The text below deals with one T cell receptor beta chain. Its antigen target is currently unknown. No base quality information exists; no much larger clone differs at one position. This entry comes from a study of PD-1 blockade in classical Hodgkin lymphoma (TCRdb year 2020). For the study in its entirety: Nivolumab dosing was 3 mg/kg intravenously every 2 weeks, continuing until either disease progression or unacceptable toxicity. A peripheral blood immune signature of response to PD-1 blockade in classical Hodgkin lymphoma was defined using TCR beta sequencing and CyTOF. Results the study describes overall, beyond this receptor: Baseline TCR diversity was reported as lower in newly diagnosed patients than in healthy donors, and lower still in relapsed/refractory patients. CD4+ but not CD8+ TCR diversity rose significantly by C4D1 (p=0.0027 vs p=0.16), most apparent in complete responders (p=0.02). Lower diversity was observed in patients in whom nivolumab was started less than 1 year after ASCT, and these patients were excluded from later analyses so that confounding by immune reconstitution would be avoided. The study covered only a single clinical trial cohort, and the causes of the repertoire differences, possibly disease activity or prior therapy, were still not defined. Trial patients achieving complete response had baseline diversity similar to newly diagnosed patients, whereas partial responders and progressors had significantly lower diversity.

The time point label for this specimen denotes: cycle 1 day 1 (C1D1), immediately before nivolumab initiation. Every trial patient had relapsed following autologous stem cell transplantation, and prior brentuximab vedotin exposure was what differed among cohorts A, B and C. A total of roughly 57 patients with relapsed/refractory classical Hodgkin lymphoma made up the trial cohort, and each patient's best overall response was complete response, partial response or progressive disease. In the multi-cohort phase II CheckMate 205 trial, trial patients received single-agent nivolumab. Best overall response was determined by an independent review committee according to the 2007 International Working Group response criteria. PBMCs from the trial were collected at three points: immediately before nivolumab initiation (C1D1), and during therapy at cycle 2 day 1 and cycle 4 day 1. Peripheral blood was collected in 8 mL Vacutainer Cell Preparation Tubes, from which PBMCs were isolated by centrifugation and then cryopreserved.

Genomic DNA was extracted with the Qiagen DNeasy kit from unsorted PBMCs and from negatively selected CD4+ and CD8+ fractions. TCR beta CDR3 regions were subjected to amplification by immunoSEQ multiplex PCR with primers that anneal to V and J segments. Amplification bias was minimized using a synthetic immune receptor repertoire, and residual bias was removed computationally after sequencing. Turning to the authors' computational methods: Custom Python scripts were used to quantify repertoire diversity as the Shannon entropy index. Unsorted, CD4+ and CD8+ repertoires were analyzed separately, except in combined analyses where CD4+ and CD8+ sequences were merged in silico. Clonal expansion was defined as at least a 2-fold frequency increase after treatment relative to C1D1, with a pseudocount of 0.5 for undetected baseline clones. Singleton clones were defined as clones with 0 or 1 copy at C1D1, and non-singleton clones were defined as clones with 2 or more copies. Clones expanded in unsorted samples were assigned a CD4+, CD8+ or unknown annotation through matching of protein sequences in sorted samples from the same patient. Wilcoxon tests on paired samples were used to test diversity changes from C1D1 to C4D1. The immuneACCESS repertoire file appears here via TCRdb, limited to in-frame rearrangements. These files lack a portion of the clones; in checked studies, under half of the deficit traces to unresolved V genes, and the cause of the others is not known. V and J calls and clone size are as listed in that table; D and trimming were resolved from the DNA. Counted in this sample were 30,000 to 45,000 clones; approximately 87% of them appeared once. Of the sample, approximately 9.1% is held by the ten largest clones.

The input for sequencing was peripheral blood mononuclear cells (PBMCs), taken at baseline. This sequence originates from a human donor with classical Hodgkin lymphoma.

The CDR3 reads CASSLGGSGANVLTF. DNA sequence: TGTGCCAGCAGCTTAGGGGGCTCTGGGGCCAACGTCCTGACTTTC. The chain employs TRBV5-6 and TRBJ2-6; the D gene is perhaps TRBD1, from 6 matching bases. The CDR3 starts with the cysteine, ends with the phenylalanine, and has 15 residues. The read is trimmed to its CDR3 DNA, 45 bases read in frame from base 1. CDR1 and CDR2 are read off the germline V gene as SGHDT and YYEEEE. Cut back by 2 bases and 0 bases, the V and J ends lie 6 bases apart.